This note documents a single T cell receptor (beta chain) sequence. In germline, CDR1 is SGDLS, CDR2 YYNGEE. V lost 0 bases and J lost 2, with 9 bases in between. The CDR3 is made up of 14 amino acids. The sample is drawn from a study of blood T cell repertoires in COVID-19. As originally analysed: Estimation of nucleated cell counts relied on the amplification of reference gene primers. Sequencing used immunoSEQ multiplex PCR; TCRdb keeps in-frame clones, though not all of them. For V, J and clone size, that table is used; D and trimming come from the DNA. The repertoire has 300,000 or so clones, 86% of them found once; the top ten carry about 1.7%.

The receptor comes from a woman aged 45-59 years with acute or convalescent COVID-19. Sequencing was done on a sample of peripheral blood. The gene calls are TRBV9 and TRBJ2-7; possibly TRBD2 for D (6 bases). The CDR3 DNA reads as TGTGCCAGCAGCGTAGGGTGGGGGGCCTACGAGCAGTACTTC. Translation: CASSVGWGAYEQYF.